The 32 T cell receptor beta chains reported below all come from one sample, sequenced in a study of identifying expanded T cells in peripheral blood. The data were produced by immunoSEQ multiplex PCR, yet TCRdb's version contains in-frame clones alone and is incomplete. Among about 58,000 clones listed, approximately 83% were seen once. The sequencing input was blood. The receptors were sampled from a person between 18 and 75 years old in good health.

V gene TRBV5-6 combines with J gene TRBJ2-5; 8 positions agree with TRBD1. V trimming: 4 bases; J trimming: 5 bases; junction bases outside the gene matches: 4. The CDR3 consists of 13 residues. Germline assignment: CDR1 SGHDT and CDR2 YYEEEE. The CDR3 sequence is CASSPDREETQYF. DNA of the CDR3: TGTGCCAGCAGCCCGGACAGGGAGGAGACCCAGTACTTC.

V gene TRBV7-6 combines with J gene TRBJ2-7; 8 bases map to TRBD2. The CDR3 spans 15 residues. Germline V CDR1 and CDR2: SGHVS, FNYEAQ. The V and J ends lost 2 bases and 6 bases, in that order; junction bases with no gene match: 9. In DNA form, the CDR3 reads TGTGCCAGCAGCTTAATAGGACTAGCCAGGGGCGAGCAGTACTTC. Its translation: CASSLIGLARGEQYF.

The chain joins TRBV7-7 to TRBJ2-5; D possibly corresponds to TRBD2 (5 bases). With 5 bases removed from V and 5 bases from J, the gap between germline ends came to 9 bases. Germline V gene sequence: CDR1 SSHAT, CDR2 FNYEAQ (reference sequence). The length of the CDR3 is 12 residues. The CDR3 loop reads CASSPSGETQYF. CDR3 nucleotides: TGTGCCAGCAGCCCCTCGGGGGAGACCCAGTACTTC. The variable domain in full, completed from reference TRBV7-7 and TRBJ2-5, reads GAGVSQSPRYKVTKRGQDVTLRCDPISSHATLYWYQQALGQGPEFLTYFNYEAQPDKSGLPSDRFSAERPEGSISTLTIQRTEQRDSAMYRCASSPSGETQYFGPGTRLLVL.

This chain connects TRBV19 to TRBJ2-3, with TRBD2 identical over 9 bases. The CDR3 spans 16 residues. The V segment lost 5 bases and the J segment 5 bases; nucleotides outside the gene matches: 11. Germline CDR1 is LNHDA and CDR2 is SQIVND (reference sequence). The CDR3 sequence is CASSLSRGGRIDTQYF. In DNA form, the CDR3 reads TGTGCCAGTAGTTTATCGCGGGGGGGCCGCATAGATACGCAGTATTTT.

The gene calls are TRBV2 and TRBJ2-2, with 10 bases aligning to TRBD2. The CDR3 is 15 amino acids. Germline CDR1 and CDR2: SNHLY and FYNNEI. V dropped 6 bases and J dropped 2; count of bases not matched to a gene: 3. CDR3: CASSLAGANTGELFF. In DNA form, the CDR3 reads TGTGCCAGCAGCCTAGCGGGGGCTAACACCGGGGAGCTGTTTTTT. Full variable domain (rest looked up from reference TRBV2 and TRBJ2-2): EPEVTQTPSHQVTQMGQEVILRCVPISNHLYFYWYRQILGQKVEFLVSFYNNEISEKSEIFDDQFSVERPDGSNFTLKIRSTKLEDSAMYFCASSLAGANTGELFFGEGSRLTVL.

This chain connects TRBV29-1 to TRBJ2-3, with TRBD1 as a possible D gene (6 bases). The germline CDR1 and CDR2 sequences are SQVTM and ANQGSEA. V lost 7 bases and J 8 bases, leaving 19 bases between the germline ends. The CDR3 has 13 residues. Here the CDR3 DNA reads TGCAGCGGGACAGTGCCTGGGGTCAGTACGCAGTATTTT. Its translation: CSGTVPGVSTQYF.

This chain uses TRBV5-6 with TRBJ1-5; D call uncertain. Per the germline V gene, CDR1 is SGHDT and CDR2 is YYEEEE. The CDR3 is 14 residues long. Trimming took 3 bases from V and 1 from J, leaving 8 bases between them. The CDR3 DNA is TGTGCCAGCAGCTCCCTAGGGAGCAATCAGCCCCAGCATTTT. Translation gives CASSSLGSNQPQHF.

The chain couples TRBV4-1 to TRBJ2-5; no definite D call. The CDR3 contains 13 residues. V was pared by 1 base and J by 6 bases, with 9 bases between. Germline CDR1 reads MGHRA; CDR2 reads YSYEKL. CDR3 residues: CASSQAPFKTQYF. Here the CDR3 DNA reads TGCGCCAGCAGCCAAGCCCCCTTTAAGACCCAGTACTTC.

This clone was seen once. The chain employs TRBV7-2 and TRBJ1-1; 7 bases agree with TRBD1. Germline CDR1 reads SGHTA; CDR2 reads FQGNSA. This CDR3 has 15 amino acids. V lost 7 bases to trimming and J lost 2 bases; unmatched junction nucleotides: 10. CDR3: CASTRGTTANTEAFF. The CDR3 nucleotides read TGTGCCAGCACCAGGGGGACGACTGCTAACACTGAAGCTTTCTTT.

The V call is TRBV6-1, the J call TRBJ2-1; D is perhaps TRBD2 (6 bases). The CDR3 is 14 residues long. The V and J ends lost 3 bases and 4 bases respectively, with 10 bases between them. Germline values: CDR1 MNHNS, CDR2 SASEGT. The chain's CDR3 is CASSDMGGYNEQFF. In DNA form, the CDR3 reads TGTGCCAGCAGTGATATGGGGGGTTACAATGAGCAGTTCTTC.

This rearrangement joins TRBV5-6 to TRBJ2-3, with a possible D match to TRBD1 (5 bases). Germline CDR1 SGHDT, CDR2 YYEEEE. The CDR3 covers 17 residues. The V and J ends lost 0 bases and 4 bases respectively, with 18 bases between them. CDR3 coding DNA: TGTGCCAGCAGCTTGGAGTTGGGCCAGGGCCCCCCAGATACGCAGTATTTT. It specifies CASSLELGQGPPDTQYF.

The rearrangement uses TRBV30 and TRBJ1-1; 8 bases are shared with TRBD1. V trimming: 7 bases; J trimming: 5 bases; junction bases outside the gene matches: 9. CDR3 length equals 13 residues. The germline V gene has CDR1 GTSNPN and CDR2 SVGIG (reference sequence). The CDR3 sequence is CAFHRGFKTEAFF. CDR3 nucleotides: TGTGCCTTTCACAGGGGGTTTAAGACTGAAGCTTTCTTT.

This clone is a singleton in its sample. The V call is TRBV18, the J call TRBJ2-1; D may correspond to TRBD1 or TRBD2 (7 bases each). The CDR3 is 17 residues long. Germline CDR1 KGHSH, CDR2 LQKENI. V shed 2 bases and J shed 3 bases, with 17 bases lying between them. The CDR3 spells CASSPGTAGNYYNEQFF. In nucleotides, the CDR3 is TGTGCCAGCTCACCAGGGACAGCGGGAAACTACTACAATGAGCAGTTCTTC.

This clone was counted once. The rearrangement links TRBV6-4 to TRBJ2-2; D call uncertain. The CDR3 contains 12 residues. Germline V gene lookup returns CDR1 MRHNA and CDR2 SNTAGT. Trimming stripped 8 bases from V and 6 bases from J, with 10 bases between. This chain's CDR3 is CASGSFSGELFF. Written as DNA, the CDR3 is TGTGCCAGCGGCAGTTTTTCCGGGGAGCTGTTTTTT.

The chain carries TRBV9 and TRBJ1-2; D gene unclear. V was pared by 7 bases and J by 3 bases, with 16 bases between. This CDR3 is 14 amino acids long. Germline V CDR1 and CDR2: SGDLS, YYNGEE. CDR3 coding DNA: TGTGCCAGCCCCAGGACGGCCCACGACTATGGCTACACCTTC. Translating gives CASPRTAHDYGYTF.

The sample holds one count of this clone. This could be a read error, since a much larger clone is one nucleotide away. This chain uses TRBV4-2 with TRBJ2-1; 8 bases are a match to TRBD2. Germline lookup yields CDR1 LGHNA and CDR2 YNFKEQ. This CDR3 spans 20 amino acids. The CDR3 protein is CVSSQGALAGGVSSYNEQFF. Written as DNA, the CDR3 is TGTGTCAGCAGCCAAGGAGCACTGGCGGGGGGCGTTAGCTCCTACAATGAGCAGTTCTTC.

The chain links TRBV29-1 to TRBJ1-1; 12 bases fit TRBD1. Germline CDR1 is SQVTM and CDR2 is ANQGSEA. This CDR3 spans 13 amino acids. With 2 bases clipped from V and 11 bases from J, the junction kept 6 bases outside the gene matches. As DNA, the CDR3 is TGCAGCGTTGAACGGGACAGGGGGCTGGAGGCTTTCTTT. Residues: CSVERDRGLEAFF.

The genes are TRBV5-5 and TRBJ1-5; no reliable D call. From germline, CDR1 is SGHKS and CDR2 YYEKEE (reference sequence). The V and J ends lost 0 bases and 6 bases respectively, with 7 bases between them. This CDR3 region has 13 residues. CDR3 region: CASSLDAVQPQHF. The DNA for the CDR3 is TGTGCCAGCAGCTTGGATGCGGTTCAGCCCCAGCATTTT.

The chain joins TRBV10-3 to TRBJ2-1; 11 positions agree with TRBD2. The CDR3 runs to 18 residues. Trimming took 6 bases from V and 5 from J; bases not matched to a gene: 15. Germline V gene lookup returns CDR1 ENHRY and CDR2 SYGVKD. The CDR3 bases are TGTGCCATCAGAACGAGGGGATCCGGGACTAGCGGAAACAATGAGCAGTTCTTC. As protein: CAIRTRGSGTSGNNEQFF.

CDR3 amino acids: CASSLVDEAFF. Here the CDR3 DNA reads TGTGCCAGCAGCCTTGTAGATGAAGCTTTCTTT. The rearrangement joins TRBV7-2 to TRBJ1-1; D call uncertain. The CDR3 sequence is 11 residues long. Per germline, CDR1 SGHTA and CDR2 FQGNSA. Deletions cut 5 bases from V and 7 bases from J, with 8 bases between.

This chain links TRBV9 with TRBJ2-1, with no clear D. The V end was cut by 4 bases, the J end by 4 bases, with 15 bases between. This CDR3 comprises 15 residues. Germline assignment: CDR1 SGDLS and CDR2 YYNGEE. The CDR3 region has the DNA TGTGCCAGCAGCCTCACGGGCTTACTATACAATGAGCAGTTCTTC. Protein sequence: CASSLTGLLYNEQFF.

The chain employs TRBV9 and TRBJ2-1, with 8 bases identical to TRBD1. The CDR3 covers 17 residues. Germline lookup yields CDR1 SGDLS and CDR2 YYNGEE. V lost 3 bases, J lost 1 base, and 9 bases stayed unmatched. The CDR3 DNA sequence: TGTGCCAGCAGCGCGAATCCGACAGGGGAATCCTACAATGAGCAGTTCTTC. It translates to CASSANPTGESYNEQFF.

This chain connects TRBV5-6 to TRBJ1-5, with D possibly being TRBD1 (6 bases). CDR3 length: 14 amino acids. The V end was cut by 2 bases, the J end by 2 bases, with 8 bases between. The germline V gene has CDR1 SGHDT and CDR2 YYEEEE. CDR3 sequence reads: CASSFSGGNQPQHF. CDR3 nucleotide sequence: TGTGCCAGCAGCTTCTCAGGGGGCAATCAGCCCCAGCATTTT.

On this clone itself: Other DNA sequences of this sample code for an identical CDR3. The rearrangement uses TRBV2 and TRBJ2-5; TRBD2 agrees at 7 bases. Germline V CDR1 and CDR2: SNHLY, FYNNEI. The trim removed 6 bases at V and 2 bases at J, leaving 3 bases unmatched. The CDR3 extends over 13 amino acids. The CDR3 sequence is CASRSGLQETQYF. In DNA form, the CDR3 reads TGTGCCAGCAGGTCGGGACTACAAGAGACCCAGTACTTC.

The chain carries TRBV7-9 and TRBJ1-2; no clear D. CDR1 and CDR2 (germline): SEHNR, FQNEAQ (reference sequence). Trimming removed 2 bases at V and 6 bases at J, with 4 bases between. There are 11 residues in the CDR3. This CDR3 reads CASSLRDGYTF. The CDR3 DNA follows: TGTGCCAGCAGCTTAAGGGATGGCTACACCTTC.

The rearrangement links TRBV5-1 to TRBJ2-3, with TRBD2 identical over 11 bases. The CDR3 spans 17 residues. Germline CDR1 SGHRS, CDR2 YFSETQ. The ends lost 4 bases at V and 0 bases at J; junction bases unmatched: 7. The CDR3, as DNA: TGCGCCAGCAGCAGGGGACTAGCGGCTGATAGCACAGATACGCAGTATTTT. It codes for CASSRGLAADSTDTQYF.

V gene TRBV7-2 combines with J gene TRBJ1-5, with no clear D. This CDR3 has 15 residues. Germline CDR1 is SGHTA and CDR2 is FQGNSA. Between the trimmed V and J ends, which lost 3 bases and 1 base, there was a span of 10 bases. The DNA of the CDR3 is TGTGCCAGCAGCTTTGGGCCGGGAAGCAATCAGCCCCAGCATTTT. Encoded protein: CASSFGPGSNQPQHF.

This clone was seen a few times. CDR3 in DNA: TGTGCCAGCAGCCAAGGTCAGGGCCGTCAAGAGACCCAGTACTTC. This gives the protein CASSQGQGRQETQYF. The chain has TRBV7-2 and TRBJ2-5; perhaps TRBD1 as D (5 bases). CDR3 length equals 15 residues. CDR1 and CDR2 (germline): SGHTA, FQGNSA. Trimming shortened V by 5 bases and J by 2 bases, and 15 bases separated the two germline ends.

The chain employs TRBV19 and TRBJ1-4, with a weak D call TRBD1 (5 bases). Germline V CDR1 and CDR2: LNHDA, SQIVND (reference sequence). This CDR3 region has 15 residues. Between the trimmed V and J ends, which lost 2 bases and 3 bases, there was a span of 10 bases. The CDR3: CASSILGEPNEKLFF. CDR3 nucleotides: TGTGCCAGTAGTATACTGGGGGAGCCTAATGAAAAACTGTTTTTT.

This clone was seen repeatedly, ten times or more. The rearrangement links TRBV7-2 to TRBJ1-3; the match to TRBD1 covers 7 bases. J gave up 0 bases and V 4 bases, and 3 bases lay outside the gene matches. Looked up from germline, CDR1 is SGHTA and CDR2 is FQGNSA. This CDR3 is built from 15 residues. The CDR3 sequence is CASSSGTASGNTIYF. The CDR3 DNA sequence: TGTGCCAGCAGCTCAGGGACAGCCTCTGGAAACACCATATATTTT.

The chain's CDR3 is CASSPGTGAPYEQYF. CDR3 DNA: TGTGCCAGCAGCCCAGGGACAGGAGCACCCTACGAGCAGTACTTC. The chain links TRBV9 to TRBJ2-7; 8 bases are a match to TRBD1. The junction had 8 bases not matched to a gene; V was cut back by 4 bases and J by 2 bases. This CDR3 has 15 residues. Germline V CDR1 and CDR2: SGDLS, YYNGEE.

The chain uses TRBV27 and TRBJ2-1, with TRBD2 matching 13 bases. This CDR3 region has 17 residues. Germline V gene data show CDR1 as MNHEY and CDR2 as SMNVEV (reference sequence). J lost 7 bases, V lost 0 bases, and 6 bases had no gene match. The DNA for the CDR3 is TGTGCCAGCAGTTTATCTTCGGGACTAGCGGGGACGAATGAGCAGTTCTTC. It encodes CASSLSSGLAGTNEQFF.